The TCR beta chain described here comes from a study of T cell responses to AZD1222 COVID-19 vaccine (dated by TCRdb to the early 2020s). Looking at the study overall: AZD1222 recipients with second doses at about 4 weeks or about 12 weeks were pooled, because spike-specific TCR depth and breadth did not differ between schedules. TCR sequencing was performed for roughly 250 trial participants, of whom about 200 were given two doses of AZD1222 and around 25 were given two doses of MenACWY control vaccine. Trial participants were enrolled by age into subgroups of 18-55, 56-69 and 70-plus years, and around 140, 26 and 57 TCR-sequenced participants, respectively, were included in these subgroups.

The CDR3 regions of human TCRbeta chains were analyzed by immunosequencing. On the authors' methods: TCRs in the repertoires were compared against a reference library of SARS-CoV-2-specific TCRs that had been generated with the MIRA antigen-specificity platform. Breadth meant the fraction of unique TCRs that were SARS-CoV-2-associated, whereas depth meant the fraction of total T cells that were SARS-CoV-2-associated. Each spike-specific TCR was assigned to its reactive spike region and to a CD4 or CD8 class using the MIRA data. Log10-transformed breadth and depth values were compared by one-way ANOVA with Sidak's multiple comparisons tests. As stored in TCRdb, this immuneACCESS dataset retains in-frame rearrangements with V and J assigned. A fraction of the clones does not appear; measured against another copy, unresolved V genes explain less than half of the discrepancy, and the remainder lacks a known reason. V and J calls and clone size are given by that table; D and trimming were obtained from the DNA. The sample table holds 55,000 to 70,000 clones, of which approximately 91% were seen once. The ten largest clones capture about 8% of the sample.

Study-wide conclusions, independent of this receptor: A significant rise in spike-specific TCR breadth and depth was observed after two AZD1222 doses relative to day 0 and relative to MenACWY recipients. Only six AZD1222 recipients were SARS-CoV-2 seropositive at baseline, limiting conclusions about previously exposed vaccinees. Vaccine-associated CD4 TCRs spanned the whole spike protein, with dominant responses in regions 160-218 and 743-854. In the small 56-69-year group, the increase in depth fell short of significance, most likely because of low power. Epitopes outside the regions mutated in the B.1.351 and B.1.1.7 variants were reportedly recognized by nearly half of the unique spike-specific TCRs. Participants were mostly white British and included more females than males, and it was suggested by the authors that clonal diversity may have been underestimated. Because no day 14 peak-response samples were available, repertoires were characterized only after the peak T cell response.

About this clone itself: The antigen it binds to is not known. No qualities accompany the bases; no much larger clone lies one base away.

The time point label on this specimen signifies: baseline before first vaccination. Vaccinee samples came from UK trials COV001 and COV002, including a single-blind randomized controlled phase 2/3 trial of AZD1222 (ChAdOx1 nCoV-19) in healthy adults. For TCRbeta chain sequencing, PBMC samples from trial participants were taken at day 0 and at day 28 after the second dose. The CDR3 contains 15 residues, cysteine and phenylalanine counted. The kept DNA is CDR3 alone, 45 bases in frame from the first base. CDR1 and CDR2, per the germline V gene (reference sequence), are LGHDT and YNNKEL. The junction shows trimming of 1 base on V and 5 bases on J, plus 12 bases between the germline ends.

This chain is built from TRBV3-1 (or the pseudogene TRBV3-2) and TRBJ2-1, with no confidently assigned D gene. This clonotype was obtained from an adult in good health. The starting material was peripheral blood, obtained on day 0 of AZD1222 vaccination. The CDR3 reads CASSQVEPLNNEQFF. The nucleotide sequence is TGTGCCAGCAGCCAAGTCGAACCGCTAAACAATGAGCAGTTCTTC.